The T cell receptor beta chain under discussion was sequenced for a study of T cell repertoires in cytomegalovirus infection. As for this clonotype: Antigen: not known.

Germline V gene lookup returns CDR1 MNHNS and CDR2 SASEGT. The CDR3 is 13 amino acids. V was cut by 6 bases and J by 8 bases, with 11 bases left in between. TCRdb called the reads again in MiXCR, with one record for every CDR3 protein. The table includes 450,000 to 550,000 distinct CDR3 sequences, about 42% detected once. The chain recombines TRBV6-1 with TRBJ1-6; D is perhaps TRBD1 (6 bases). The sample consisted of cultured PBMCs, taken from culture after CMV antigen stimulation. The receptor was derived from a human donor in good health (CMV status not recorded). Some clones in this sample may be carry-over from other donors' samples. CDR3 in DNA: TGTGCCAGCAGCCTGGACAGTTATTCACCCCTCCACTTT. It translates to CASSLDSYSPLHF.